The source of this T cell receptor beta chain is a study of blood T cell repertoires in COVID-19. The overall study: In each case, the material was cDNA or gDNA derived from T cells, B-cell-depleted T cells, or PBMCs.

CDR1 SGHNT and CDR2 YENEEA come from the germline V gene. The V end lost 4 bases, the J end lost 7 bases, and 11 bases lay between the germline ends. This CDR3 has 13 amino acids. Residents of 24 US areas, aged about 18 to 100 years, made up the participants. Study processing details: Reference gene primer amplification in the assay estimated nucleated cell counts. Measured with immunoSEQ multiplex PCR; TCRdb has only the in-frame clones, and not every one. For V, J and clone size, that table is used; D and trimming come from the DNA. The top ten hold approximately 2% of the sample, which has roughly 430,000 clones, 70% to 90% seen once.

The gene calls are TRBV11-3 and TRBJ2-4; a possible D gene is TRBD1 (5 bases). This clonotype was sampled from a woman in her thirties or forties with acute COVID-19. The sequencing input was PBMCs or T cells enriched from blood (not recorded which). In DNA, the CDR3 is TGTGCCAGCAGCTCAGGGCAAGGGAACATTCAGTACTTC. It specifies CASSSGQGNIQYF. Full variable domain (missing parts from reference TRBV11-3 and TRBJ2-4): EAGVVQSPRYKIIEKKQPVAFWCNPISGHNTLYWYLQNLGQGPELLIRYENEEAVDDSQLPKDRFSAERLKGVDSTLKIQPAELGDSAVYLCASSSGQGNIQYFGAGTRLSVL.